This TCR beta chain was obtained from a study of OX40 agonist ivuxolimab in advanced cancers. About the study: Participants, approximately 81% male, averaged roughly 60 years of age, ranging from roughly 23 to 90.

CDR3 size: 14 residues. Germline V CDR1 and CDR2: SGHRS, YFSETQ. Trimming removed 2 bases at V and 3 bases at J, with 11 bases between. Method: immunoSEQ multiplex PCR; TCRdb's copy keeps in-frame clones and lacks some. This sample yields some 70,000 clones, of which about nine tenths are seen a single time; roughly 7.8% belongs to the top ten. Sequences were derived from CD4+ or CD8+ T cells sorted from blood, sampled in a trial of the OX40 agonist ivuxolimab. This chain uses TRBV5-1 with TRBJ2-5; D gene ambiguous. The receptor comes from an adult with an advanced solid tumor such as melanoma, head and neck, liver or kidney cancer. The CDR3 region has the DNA TGCGCCAGCAGCTTCCCTCCAGGCAAAGAGACCCAGTACTTC. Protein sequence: CASSFPPGKETQYF.